The 26 T cell receptor beta chains reported below all come from one sample, sequenced in a study of cytomegalovirus exposure and HLA in healthy donors. PCR primers comprised 60 Vbeta and 13 Jbeta primers. Sequenced by immunoSEQ multiplex PCR; TCRdb stores in-frame clones only, minus some. The sample holds approximately 100,000 clones, about 81% seen once. Input material: PBMCs. These receptors came from a man aged 35-49 years in good health and CMV-seronegative.

The V call is TRBV2, the J call TRBJ1-1, with TRBD1 as a possible D gene (5 bases). Germline V gives CDR1 SNHLY, CDR2 FYNNEI. There are 12 residues in the CDR3. V was pared by 3 bases and J by 7 bases, with 9 bases between. The CDR3 spells CASSDGRDEAFF. As DNA, the CDR3 is TGTGCCAGCAGTGACGGCAGGGATGAAGCTTTCTTT.

This clone was seen a single time. The chain has TRBV29-1 and TRBJ2-7; weak D call: TRBD1 (8 bases). CDR3 length equals 13 residues. Per germline, CDR1 SQVTM and CDR2 ANQGSEA. Deletions cut 7 bases from V and 4 bases from J, with 17 bases between. The CDR3 bases are TGCAGCGCTCAGGACAGGGAGGGGTACGAGCAGTACTTC. Translating gives CSAQDREGYEQYF.

The V and J genes are TRBV2 and TRBJ2-2; TRBD2 is a possible D gene (5 bases). This CDR3 is built from 12 residues. The ends were cut back, 7 bases at V and 7 bases at J, with 10 bases in the middle. The V gene's germline CDR1 is SNHLY and CDR2 FYNNEI. This chain's CDR3 is CASTPGIGELFF. CDR3 nucleotide sequence: TGTGCCAGCACCCCGGGGATCGGGGAGCTGTTTTTT.

Only a few counts were recorded for this clone. This chain connects TRBV15 to TRBJ2-2; TRBD2 aligns across 10 bases. Trimming cost V 1 base and J 6 bases; bases outside gene matches: 8. The germline CDR1 and CDR2 sequences are LNHNV and YYDKDF (reference sequence). The CDR3 is made up of 17 amino acids. Here the CDR3 reads CATSRAQTSGLPGELFF. The CDR3 coding sequence is TGTGCCACCAGCAGAGCCCAGACTAGCGGGCTCCCCGGGGAGCTGTTTTTT.

This clone showed up just once. V and J are TRBV5-6 and TRBJ2-1; 7 bases fit TRBD1. V was pared by 1 base and J by 1 base, with 5 bases of the junction left unmatched. CDR3 length: 16 amino acids. Per germline, CDR1 SGHDT and CDR2 YYEEEE. CDR3 in amino acids: CASSLKGARSYNEQFF. Written as DNA, the CDR3 is TGTGCCAGCAGCTTGAAGGGGGCGCGATCCTACAATGAGCAGTTCTTC.

The chain couples TRBV6-5 to TRBJ2-3; the match to TRBD2 covers 11 bases. Trimming at V came to 11 bases and at J to 2 bases, leaving 6 bases not matched to a gene. Looked up from germline, CDR1 is MNHEY and CDR2 is SVGAGI. CDR3 length: 14 amino acids. The CDR3 bases are TGTGCCGCCCGACTAGCGGGGTACACAGATACGCAGTATTTT. Protein sequence: CAARLAGYTDTQYF.

The chain carries TRBV10-1 and TRBJ1-1; the D gene is possibly TRBD1 (5 bases). This CDR3 contains 15 residues. Germline CDR1 is WNHNN and CDR2 is SYGVQD (reference sequence). Trimming took off 8 bases at V and 0 bases at J, with 16 bases between the two ends. CDR3 nucleotide sequence: TGCGCCAGCCGTGGGACTTCAGCCCTGAACACTGAAGCTTTCTTT. This sequence encodes CASRGTSALNTEAFF.

This clone was seen only a few times. The sample has other DNA sequences that encode this CDR3 too. The V gene is TRBV6-5, the J gene TRBJ2-7, with D unresolved. This CDR3 has 11 amino acids. Between the trimmed V and J ends, which lost 6 bases and 2 bases, there was a span of 5 bases. Germline values: CDR1 MNHEY, CDR2 SVGAGI. CDR3 loop: CASRGAYEQYF. CDR3 nucleotide sequence: TGTGCCAGCAGGGGCGCCTACGAGCAGTACTTC.

This clone has only one observation. The chain joins TRBV4-3 to TRBJ2-3, with D possibly TRBD2 on 6 matching bases. Germline loops: CDR1 LGHNA, CDR2 YSLEER. Trimming took 3 bases from V and 2 from J, leaving 12 bases between them. The CDR3 has 15 amino acids. DNA of the CDR3: TGCGCCAGCAGCCAGTGGCTAGCGAACACAGATACGCAGTATTTT. Translation: CASSQWLANTDTQYF.

The V call is TRBV6-1, the J call TRBJ1-2; TRBD1 is a possible D gene (5 bases). V lost 4 bases to trimming and J lost 2 bases, with 14 bases between them. CDR1 is MNHNS and CDR2 is SASEGT in the germline V gene. The CDR3 consists of 15 residues. The DNA of the CDR3 is TGTGCCAGCAGTGTGGGGGGATCCAAGAACTATGGCTACACCTTC. Its translation: CASSVGGSKNYGYTF.

In its sample, this clone was seen once. This chain uses TRBV18 with TRBJ1-3, with TRBD1 matching over 7 bases. Germline V gives CDR1 KGHSH, CDR2 LQKENI. CDR3 length: 17 amino acids. Losses at the gene ends were 6 bases for V and 0 bases for J; bases not matched to a gene: 11. This CDR3 reads CASSRAGQFFSGNTIYF. The CDR3 coding sequence is TGTGCCAGCTCCCGCGCGGGACAGTTTTTCTCTGGAAACACCATATATTTT.

This clone was observed once. The chain links TRBV5-4 to TRBJ2-5, with a weak D call TRBD1 (5 bases). From germline, CDR1 is SGHNT and CDR2 YYREEE (reference sequence). CDR3 length: 16 amino acids. Trimming removed 0 bases from V and 2 bases from J, with 14 bases in between. The CDR3 DNA reads as TGTGCCAGCAGCTTGGCAGGGCGCCAAGATCAAGAGACCCAGTACTTC. Amino acid sequence: CASSLAGRQDQETQYF.

The J gene is TRBJ1-2, the V gene TRBV6-5, with a tentative D call TRBD1 (6 bases). The V gene's germline CDR1 is MNHEY and CDR2 SVGAGI. Trimming took 6 bases from V and 7 from J, leaving 15 bases between them. The CDR3 sequence is 13 residues long. The CDR3: CASSSGQLGGYTF. CDR3 DNA sequence: TGTGCCAGCAGCTCTGGACAGTTGGGTGGCTACACCTTC.

This chain joins TRBV13 and TRBJ1-1; 8 positions agree with TRBD1. CDR1 is PRHDT, CDR2 FYEKMQ, per germline (reference sequence). V gave up 4 bases and J gave up 4 bases; unmatched junction bases: 5. The CDR3 totals 14 residues. CDR3 in DNA: TGTGCCAGCAGCTCGGGACAGGTTTTCACTGAAGCTTTCTTT. Amino acid sequence: CASSSGQVFTEAFF.

This rearrangement joins TRBV6-1 to TRBJ1-5, with D possibly TRBD1 on 5 matching bases. CDR1 MNHNS and CDR2 SASEGT come from the germline V gene. This CDR3 has 17 residues. The V end was cut by 2 bases, the J end by 2 bases, with 16 bases between. The chain's CDR3 is CASSESRAAGGNQPQHF. The DNA for the CDR3 is TGTGCCAGCAGTGAAAGCAGGGCGGCGGGGGGCAATCAGCCCCAGCATTTT.

This chain connects TRBV5-1 to TRBJ2-1, with D uncertain. CDR1 and CDR2 from the germline V gene are SGHRS and YFSETQ. CDR3 length equals 15 residues. Trimming took 2 bases from V and 6 from J, leaving 15 bases between them. CDR3 residues: CASSFGGFNSNEQFF. The DNA for the CDR3 is TGCGCCAGCAGCTTCGGCGGTTTTAACTCCAATGAGCAGTTCTTC.

The rearrangement links TRBV19 to TRBJ2-1; 8 nucleotides align to TRBD2. Germline V lookup: CDR1 LNHDA, CDR2 SQIVND (reference sequence). The ends lost 4 bases at V and 14 bases at J; junction bases unmatched: 7. This CDR3 has 12 residues. The CDR3 region is CASSTARGGKFF. CDR3 sequence (DNA): TGTGCCAGTAGTACCGCCCGCGGGGGGAAGTTCTTC.

The chain links TRBV9 to TRBJ1-2; D possibly corresponds to TRBD1 (5 bases). Per germline, CDR1 SGDLS and CDR2 YYNGEE. With 3 bases removed from V and 0 bases from J, the gap between germline ends came to 18 bases. The CDR3 is 17 amino acids. In DNA, the CDR3 is TGTGCCAGCAGCGCCTCGGGGGGAGGGAGTCCTAACTATGGCTACACCTTC. Its protein product is CASSASGGGSPNYGYTF.

This clone appeared once. V usage is TRBV5-1 and J usage is TRBJ1-2; D perhaps matches TRBD1 (6 bases). Germline CDR1 SGHRS, CDR2 YFSETQ. CDR3 length: 14 residues. Trimming left V 4 bases short and J 0 bases short, with 10 bases between. This chain's CDR3 is CASSEGVANYGYTF. CDR3 DNA: TGCGCCAGCAGCGAGGGGGTAGCTAACTATGGCTACACCTTC.

The V and J genes are TRBV14 and TRBJ1-1; D is perhaps TRBD1 (6 bases). The CDR3 is 16 residues long. The V end lost 4 bases, the J end lost 2 bases, and 17 bases lay between the germline ends. Germline CDR1 SGHDN, CDR2 FVKESK. The chain's CDR3 is CASSPLGGAPNTEAFF. The CDR3 DNA is TGTGCCAGCAGCCCGCTCGGGGGGGCGCCTAACACTGAAGCTTTCTTT.

The sample holds one count of this clone. V is TRBV18 and J is TRBJ1-5; TRBD1 is a possible D gene (6 bases). The V end lost 6 bases, the J end lost 0 bases, and 12 bases lay between the germline ends. Germline CDR1 is KGHSH and CDR2 is LQKENI. The CDR3 totals 15 residues. CDR3 in DNA: TGTGCCAGCTCGCCTGGACAGTCTAGCAATCAGCCCCAGCATTTT. Encoded protein: CASSPGQSSNQPQHF.

Here the CDR3 reads CASNDGGVFGELFF. The CDR3 bases are TGCGCCAGCAACGACGGGGGGGTTTTCGGGGAGCTGTTTTTT. The chain uses TRBV10-2 and TRBJ2-2, with 8 bases that match TRBD2. This CDR3 contains 14 residues. V shed 7 bases and J 7 bases; nucleotides not matched to a gene: 8. Looked up from germline, CDR1 is WSHSY and CDR2 is SAAADI.

The CDR3 DNA follows: TGTGCCAGCAGTTTTGGGCAGCTAAGTTCCTACGAGCAGTACTTC. This gives the protein CASSFGQLSSYEQYF. This chain links TRBV27 with TRBJ2-7; D remains unclear. CDR1 MNHEY and CDR2 SMNVEV come from the germline V gene (reference sequence). V dropped 3 bases and J dropped 1 base, with 13 bases sitting between them. This CDR3 is built from 15 residues.

CDR3 nucleotide sequence: TGTGCCAGCAGGACAGGGGGCGCAACTAATGAAAAACTGTTTTTT. It translates to CASRTGGATNEKLFF. V is TRBV7-2 and J is TRBJ1-4; 10 nucleotides align to TRBD1. This CDR3 is built from 15 residues. J gave up 0 bases and V 6 bases, and 1 base lay outside the gene matches. Germline lookup yields CDR1 SGHTA and CDR2 FQGNSA. Looking up the rest from reference TRBV7-2 and TRBJ1-4 gives the full variable domain: GAGVSQSPSNKVTEKGKDVELRCDPISGHTALYWYRQSLGQGLEFLIYFQGNSAPDKSGLPSDRFSAERTGGSVSTLTIQRTQQEDSAVYLCASRTGGATNEKLFFGSGTQLSVL.

V and J are TRBV5-1 and TRBJ2-7; weak D call: TRBD2 (6 bases). The CDR3 length is 14 residues. Per the germline V gene, CDR1 is SGHRS and CDR2 is YFSETQ. V was clipped by 0 bases and J by 6 bases, with 13 bases between them. CDR3 sequence reads: CASSLGPGSGEQYF. DNA of the CDR3: TGCGCCAGCAGCTTGGGACCCGGGAGTGGCGAGCAGTACTTC.

This clone has only a few counts. V gene TRBV18 combines with J gene TRBJ2-5; 10 positions agree with TRBD1. Germline V gene lookup returns CDR1 KGHSH and CDR2 LQKENI. The CDR3 loop spans 15 amino acids. Trimming removed 2 bases from V and 5 bases from J; junction bases left unmatched: 5. The CDR3 here is CASSPSTGGVETQYF. The CDR3, as DNA: TGTGCCAGCTCACCATCGACAGGGGGCGTGGAGACCCAGTACTTC.